This T cell receptor beta chain was observed in a study of cytomegalovirus exposure and HLA in healthy donors. Study-level findings and limits: A list of roughly 160 TCR beta chains associated with cytomegalovirus was given. A later look showed TCR association rates differing by HLA locus, highest for DRB1 and lowest for HLA-C.

A remark on this clone: Its antigen remains unknown.

There are 15 residues in the CDR3. Trimming took 7 bases from V and 5 from J; bases not matched to a gene: 11. The germline V gene has CDR1 LNHNV and CDR2 YYDKDF (reference sequence). PCR was performed using 60 Vbeta and 13 Jbeta primers. Profiling relied on immunoSEQ multiplex PCR, and the TCRdb table lists in-frame clones only, not all of them. This sample has a few hundred thousand clones, with around two thirds found just once. The sequenced sample consisted of PBMCs. The chain joins TRBV15 to TRBJ2-3; 8 bases are a match to TRBD2. This receptor was obtained from a female donor in good health and CMV-seronegative. The CDR3 DNA reads TGTGCCACCAAATGGGGCGGGAGGTTTATAGATACGCAGTATTTT. It is translated as CATKWGGRFIDTQYF.